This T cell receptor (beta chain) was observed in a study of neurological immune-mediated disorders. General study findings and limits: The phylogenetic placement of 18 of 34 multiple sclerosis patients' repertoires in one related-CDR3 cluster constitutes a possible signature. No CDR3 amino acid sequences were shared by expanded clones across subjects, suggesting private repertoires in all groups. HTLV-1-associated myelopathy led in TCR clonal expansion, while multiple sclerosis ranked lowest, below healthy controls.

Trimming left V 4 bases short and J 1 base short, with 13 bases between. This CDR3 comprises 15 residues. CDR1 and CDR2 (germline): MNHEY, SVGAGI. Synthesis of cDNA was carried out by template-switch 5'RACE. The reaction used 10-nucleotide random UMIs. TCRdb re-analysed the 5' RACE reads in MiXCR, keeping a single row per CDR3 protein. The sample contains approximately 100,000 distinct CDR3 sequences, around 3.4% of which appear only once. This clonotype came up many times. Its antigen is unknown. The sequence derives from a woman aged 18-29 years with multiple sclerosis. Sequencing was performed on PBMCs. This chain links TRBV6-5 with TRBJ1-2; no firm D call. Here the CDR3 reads CASSSHGIVNYGYTF. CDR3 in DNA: TGTGCCAGCAGTTCGCACGGGATTGTTAACTATGGCTACACCTTC.